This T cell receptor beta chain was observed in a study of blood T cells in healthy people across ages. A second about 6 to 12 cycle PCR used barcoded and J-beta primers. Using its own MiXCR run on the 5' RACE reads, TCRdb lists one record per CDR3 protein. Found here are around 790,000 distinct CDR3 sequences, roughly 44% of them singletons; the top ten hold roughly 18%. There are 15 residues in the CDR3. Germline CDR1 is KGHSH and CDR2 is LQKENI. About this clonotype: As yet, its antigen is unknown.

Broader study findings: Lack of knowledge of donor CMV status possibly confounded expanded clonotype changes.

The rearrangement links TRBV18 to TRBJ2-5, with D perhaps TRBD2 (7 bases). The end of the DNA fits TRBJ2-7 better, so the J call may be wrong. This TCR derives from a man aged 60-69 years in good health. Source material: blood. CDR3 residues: CASSRDTGGNYEQYF. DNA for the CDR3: TGTGCCAGCTCGCGGGACACCGGGGGGAACTACGAGCAGTACTTC.